This TCR beta chain appears in the sequencing data of a study of T-cell reconstitution after alpha-beta-depleted transplantation in children. The CDR3 consists of 16 residues. The trim removed 5 bases at V and 0 bases at J, leaving 6 bases unmatched. It was with unique molecular identifiers that the TCRbeta library was prepared. TCRdb reprocessed the PCR reads with MiXCR, giving one entry per CDR3 protein. Of about 400,000 distinct CDR3 sequences listed, roughly 22% are singletons. Sequences were derived from PBMCs from the stem cell graft donor, sampled from the stem cell graft. The chain uses TRBV12-3 or TRBV12-4 and TRBJ2-2; the match to TRBD2 covers 7 bases. This receptor was taken from a human donor who donated a stem cell graft to a child with acute myeloid leukemia. The CDR3 loop is CASSNQLASNTGELFF. CDR3 DNA sequence: TGTGCCAGCAGTAACCAACTAGCGTCGAACACCGGGGAGCTGTTTTTT.